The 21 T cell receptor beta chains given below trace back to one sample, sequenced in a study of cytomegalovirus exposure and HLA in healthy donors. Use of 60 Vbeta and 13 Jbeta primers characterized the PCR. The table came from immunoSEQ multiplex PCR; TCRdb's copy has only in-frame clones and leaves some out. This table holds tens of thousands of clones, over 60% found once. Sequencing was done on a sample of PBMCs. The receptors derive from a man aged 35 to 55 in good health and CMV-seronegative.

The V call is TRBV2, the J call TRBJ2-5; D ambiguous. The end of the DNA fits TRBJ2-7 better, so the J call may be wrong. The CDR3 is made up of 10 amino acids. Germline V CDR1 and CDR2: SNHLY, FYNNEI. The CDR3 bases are TGTGCCAGCAGCACCTACGAGCAGTACTTC. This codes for CASSTYEQYF.

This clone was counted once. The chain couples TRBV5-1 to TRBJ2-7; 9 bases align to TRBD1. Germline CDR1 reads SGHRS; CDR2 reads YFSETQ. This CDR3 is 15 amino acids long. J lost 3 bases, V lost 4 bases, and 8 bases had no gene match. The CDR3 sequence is CASSRPGQGFYEQYF. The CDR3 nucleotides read TGCGCCAGCAGCAGACCGGGACAGGGCTTCTACGAGCAGTACTTC.

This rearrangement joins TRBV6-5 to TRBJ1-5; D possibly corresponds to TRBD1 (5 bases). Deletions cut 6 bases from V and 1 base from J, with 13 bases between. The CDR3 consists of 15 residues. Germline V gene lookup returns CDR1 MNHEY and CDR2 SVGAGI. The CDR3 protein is CASSPGGVSNQPQHF. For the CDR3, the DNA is TGTGCCAGCAGCCCGGGGGGGGTCAGCAATCAGCCCCAGCATTTT.

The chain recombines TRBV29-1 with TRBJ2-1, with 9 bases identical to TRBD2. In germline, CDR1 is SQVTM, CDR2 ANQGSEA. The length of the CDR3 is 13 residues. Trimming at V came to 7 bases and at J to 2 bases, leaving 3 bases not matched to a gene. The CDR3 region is CSASGETYNEQFF. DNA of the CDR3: TGCAGCGCTAGCGGGGAAACCTACAATGAGCAGTTCTTC.

DNA for the CDR3: TGTGCCAGCAGCCAGAGGGGGGGACAGGGAACCGGGGAGCTGTTTTTT. It yields the protein CASSQRGGQGTGELFF. The chain recombines TRBV7-3 with TRBJ2-2; 9 bases fit TRBD1. This CDR3 region has 16 residues. Germline V lookup: CDR1 SGHTA, CDR2 FQGTGA. The J segment lost 5 bases and the V segment lost 5 bases, leaving 9 bases of the junction unmatched.

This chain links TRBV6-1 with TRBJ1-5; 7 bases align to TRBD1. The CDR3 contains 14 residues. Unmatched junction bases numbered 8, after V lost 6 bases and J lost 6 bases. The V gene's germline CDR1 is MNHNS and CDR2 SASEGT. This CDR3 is CASSGTVSTQPQHF. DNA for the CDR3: TGTGCCAGCAGCGGGACAGTCTCTACTCAGCCCCAGCATTTT.

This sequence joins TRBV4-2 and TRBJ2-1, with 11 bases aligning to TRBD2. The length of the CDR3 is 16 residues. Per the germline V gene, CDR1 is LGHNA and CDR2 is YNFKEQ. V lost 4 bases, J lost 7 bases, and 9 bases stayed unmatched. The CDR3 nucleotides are TGTGCCAGCAGCCCAACCGGGACTAGCGGCTCGAATGAGCAGTTCTTC. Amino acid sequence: CASSPTGTSGSNEQFF.

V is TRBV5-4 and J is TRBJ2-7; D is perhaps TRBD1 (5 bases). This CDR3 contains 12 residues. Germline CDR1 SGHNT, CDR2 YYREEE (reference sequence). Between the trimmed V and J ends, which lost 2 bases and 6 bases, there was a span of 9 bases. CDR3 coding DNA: TGTGCCAGCAGCTTACAGGAACGCGAGCAGTACTTC. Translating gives CASSLQEREQYF.

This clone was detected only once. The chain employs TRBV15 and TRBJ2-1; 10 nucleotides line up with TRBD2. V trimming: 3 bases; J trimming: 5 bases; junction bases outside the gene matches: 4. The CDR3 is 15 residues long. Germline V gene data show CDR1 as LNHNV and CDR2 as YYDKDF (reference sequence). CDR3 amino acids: CATSSGLAADNEQFF. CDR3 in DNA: TGTGCCACCAGCAGCGGACTAGCGGCCGACAATGAGCAGTTCTTC. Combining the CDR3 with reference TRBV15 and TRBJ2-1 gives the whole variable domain DAMVIQNPRYQVTQFGKPVTLSCSQTLNHNVMYWYQQKSSQAPKLLFHYYDKDFNNEADTPDNFQSRRPNTSFCFLDIRSPGLGDTAMYLCATSSGLAADNEQFFGPGTRLTVL.

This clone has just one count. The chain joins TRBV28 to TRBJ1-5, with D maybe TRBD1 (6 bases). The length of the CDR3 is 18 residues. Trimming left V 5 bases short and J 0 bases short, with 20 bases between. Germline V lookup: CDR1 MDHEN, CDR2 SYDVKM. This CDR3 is CASSITRDTFYSNQPQHF. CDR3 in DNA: TGTGCCAGCAGTATTACCCGGGACACATTTTATAGCAATCAGCCCCAGCATTTT.

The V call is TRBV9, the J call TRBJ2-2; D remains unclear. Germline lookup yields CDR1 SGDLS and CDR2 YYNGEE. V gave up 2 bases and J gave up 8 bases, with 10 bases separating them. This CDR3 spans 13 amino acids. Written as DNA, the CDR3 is TGTGCCAGCAGCGTGGTACCAGGAGGGGAGCTGTTTTTT. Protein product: CASSVVPGGELFF. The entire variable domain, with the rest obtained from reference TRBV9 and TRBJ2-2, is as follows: DSGVTQTPKHLITATGQRVTLRCSPRSGDLSVYWYQQSLDQGLQFLIQYYNGEERAKGNILERFSAQQFPDLHSELNLSSLELGDSALYFCASSVVPGGELFFGEGSRLTVL.

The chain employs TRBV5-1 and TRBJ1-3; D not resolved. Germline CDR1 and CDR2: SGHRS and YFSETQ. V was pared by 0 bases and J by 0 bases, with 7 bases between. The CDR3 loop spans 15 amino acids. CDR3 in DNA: TGCGCCAGCAGCTTGGGCGGGGTCTCTGGAAACACCATATATTTT. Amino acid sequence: CASSLGGVSGNTIYF.

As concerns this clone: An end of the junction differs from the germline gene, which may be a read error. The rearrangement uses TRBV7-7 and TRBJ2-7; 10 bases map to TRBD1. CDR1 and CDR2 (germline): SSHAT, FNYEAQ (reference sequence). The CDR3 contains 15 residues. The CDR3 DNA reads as TGTGCTAGCACCATTACCGGGACAGGGGATCACGAGCAGTACTTC. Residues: CASTITGTGDHEQYF.

CDR3 in amino acids: CASSPGLGARTEAFF. The CDR3 DNA follows: TGTGCCAGCTCACCGGGTCTGGGGGCGCGTACTGAAGCTTTCTTT. This chain connects TRBV18 to TRBJ1-1; tentatively, D is TRBD1 (6 bases). Per germline, CDR1 KGHSH and CDR2 LQKENI. Trimming took 3 bases from V and 5 from J, leaving 16 bases between them. The CDR3 is made up of 15 amino acids.

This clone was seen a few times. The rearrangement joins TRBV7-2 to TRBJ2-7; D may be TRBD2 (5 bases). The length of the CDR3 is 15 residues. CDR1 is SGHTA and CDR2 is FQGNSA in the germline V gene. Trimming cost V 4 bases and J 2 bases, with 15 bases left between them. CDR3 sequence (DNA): TGTGCCAGCAGCTACCGCGGCCTCGGGGCCTACGAGCAGTACTTC. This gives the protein CASSYRGLGAYEQYF.

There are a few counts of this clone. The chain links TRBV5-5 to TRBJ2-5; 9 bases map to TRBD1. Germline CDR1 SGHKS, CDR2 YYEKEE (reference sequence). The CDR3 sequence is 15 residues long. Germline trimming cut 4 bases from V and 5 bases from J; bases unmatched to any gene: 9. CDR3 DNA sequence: TGTGCCAGCAGCCTCCAGCCAGGACAGGGGGAGACCCAGTACTTC. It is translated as CASSLQPGQGETQYF.

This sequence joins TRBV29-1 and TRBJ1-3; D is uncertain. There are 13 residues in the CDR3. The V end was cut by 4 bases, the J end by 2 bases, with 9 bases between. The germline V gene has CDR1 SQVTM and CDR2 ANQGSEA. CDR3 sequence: CSVAAGAGNTIYF. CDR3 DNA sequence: TGCAGCGTTGCGGCTGGAGCTGGAAACACCATATATTTT.

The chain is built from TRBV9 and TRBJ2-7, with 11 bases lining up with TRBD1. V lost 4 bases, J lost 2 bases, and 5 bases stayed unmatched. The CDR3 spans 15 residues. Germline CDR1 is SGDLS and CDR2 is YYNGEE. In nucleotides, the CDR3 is TGTGCCAGCAGCACCAGGGACAGGGGGACCTACGAGCAGTACTTC. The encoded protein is CASSTRDRGTYEQYF.

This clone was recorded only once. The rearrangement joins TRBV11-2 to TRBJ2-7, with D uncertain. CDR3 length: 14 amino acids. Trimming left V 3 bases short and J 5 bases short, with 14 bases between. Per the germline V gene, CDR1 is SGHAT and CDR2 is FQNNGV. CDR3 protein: CASSLGQNLNEQYF. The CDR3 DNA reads TGTGCCAGCAGCTTGGGCCAGAATCTAAACGAGCAGTACTTC.

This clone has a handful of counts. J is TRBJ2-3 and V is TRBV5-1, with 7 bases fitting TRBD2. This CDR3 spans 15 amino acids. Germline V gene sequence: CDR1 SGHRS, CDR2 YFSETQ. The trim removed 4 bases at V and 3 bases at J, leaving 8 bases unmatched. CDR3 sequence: CASSGGRAITDTQYF. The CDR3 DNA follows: TGCGCCAGCAGCGGGGGGAGGGCCATTACAGATACGCAGTATTTT.

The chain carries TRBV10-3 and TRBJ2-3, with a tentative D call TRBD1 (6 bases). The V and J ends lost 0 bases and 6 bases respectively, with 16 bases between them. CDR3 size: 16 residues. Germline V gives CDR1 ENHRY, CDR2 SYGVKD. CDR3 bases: TGTGCCATCAGTGAGTCGGGTTTAACAGGGACGGATACGCAGTATTTT. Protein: CAISESGLTGTDTQYF.